This T cell receptor beta chain was found in a study of T cell clonotyping in hematopoietic cell transplantation. The CDR3 sequence is 16 residues long. V lost 1 base and J lost 6, with 15 bases in between. The germline CDR1 and CDR2 sequences are MNHEY and SMNVEV (reference sequence). The repertoire was sequenced with immunoSEQ multiplex PCR; TCRdb's copy has only in-frame clones and lacks some. This sample yields 55,000 to 70,000 clones, of which about 93% are seen a single time; around 1.6% belongs to the top ten. This chain joins TRBV27 and TRBJ2-2, with D unresolved. The sequencing sample was made of peripheral blood mononuclear cells. The source is a man aged 50 to 60 in good health. Some clones in this sample may be carry-over from other donors' samples. The CDR3 nucleotides are TGTGCCAGCAGTTTATATGGGTACCACCAAGCCGGGGAGCTGTTTTTT. This translates into CASSLYGYHQAGELFF.